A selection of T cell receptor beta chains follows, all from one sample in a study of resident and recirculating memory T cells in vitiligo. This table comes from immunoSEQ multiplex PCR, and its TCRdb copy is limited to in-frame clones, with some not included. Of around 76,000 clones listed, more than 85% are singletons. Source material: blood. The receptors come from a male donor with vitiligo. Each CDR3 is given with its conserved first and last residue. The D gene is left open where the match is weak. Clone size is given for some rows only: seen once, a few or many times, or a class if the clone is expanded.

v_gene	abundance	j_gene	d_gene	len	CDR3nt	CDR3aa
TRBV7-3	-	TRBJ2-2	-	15	TGTGCCAGCAGCTTAGCGGGGCCGAACACCGGGGAGCTGTTTTTT	CASSLAGPNTGELFF
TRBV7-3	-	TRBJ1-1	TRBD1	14	TGTGCCAGCAGCCCAACAGGGGATATCACTGAAGCTTTCTTT	CASSPTGDITEAFF
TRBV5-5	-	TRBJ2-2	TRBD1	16	TGTGCCAGCAGCTACAGGGGGCGCAGGGTCACCGGGGAGCTGTTTTTT	CASSYRGRRVTGELFF
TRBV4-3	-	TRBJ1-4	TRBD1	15	TGCGCCAGCAGCCAAGGTACAGGGGGAAATGAAAAACTGTTTTTT	CASSQGTGGNEKLFF
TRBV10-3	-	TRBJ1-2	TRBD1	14	TGTGCCATCAGTGTCGGGGACAGGGGGTATGGCTACACCTTC	CAISVGDRGYGYTF
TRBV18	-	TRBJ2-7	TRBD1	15	TGTGCCAGCTCATCCCAGGAAACAGGGGCCTACGAGCAGTACTTC	CASSSQETGAYEQYF
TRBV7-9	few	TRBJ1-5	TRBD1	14	TGTGCCAGCAGCTTGGACAGGACGAATCAGCCCCAGCATTTT	CASSLDRTNQPQHF
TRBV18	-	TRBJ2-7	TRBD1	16	TGTGCCAGCTCACCCATGACAGGGGGAAATTTCTACGAGCAGTACTTC	CASSPMTGGNFYEQYF
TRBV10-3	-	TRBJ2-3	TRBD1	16	TGTGCCATCAGTGAGATATCGACAGGGATGGCAGATACGCAGTATTTT	CAISEISTGMADTQYF
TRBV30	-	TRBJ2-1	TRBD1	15	TGTGCCTGGAGTCCTCCGGGACAGGGAAGAGATGAGCAGTTCTTC	CAWSPPGQGRDEQFF
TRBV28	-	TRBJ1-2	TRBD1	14	TGTGCCAGCAGCCGGACAGGGGTCTACTATGGCTACACCTTC	CASSRTGVYYGYTF
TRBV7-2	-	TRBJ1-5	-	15	TGTGCCAGCAGCTTAAACAGGGACTACAATCAGCCCCAGCATTTT	CASSLNRDYNQPQHF
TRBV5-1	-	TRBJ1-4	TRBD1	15	TGCGCCAGCAGCTTTGTAGGGACAGGTGAAGAAAAACTGTTTTTT	CASSFVGTGEEKLFF
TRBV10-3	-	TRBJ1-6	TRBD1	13	TGTGCCATCAGTGACCTACAGGGGGGACCCCTCCACTTT	CAISDLQGGPLHF
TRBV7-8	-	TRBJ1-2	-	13	TGTGCCAGCAGCCTAGGACAGACCTATGGCTACACCTTC	CASSLGQTYGYTF
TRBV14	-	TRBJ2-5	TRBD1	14	TGTGCCAGCAGCCTTCGACAGGGGGAAAGGACCCAGTACTTC	CASSLRQGERTQYF
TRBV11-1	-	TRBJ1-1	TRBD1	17	TGTGCCAGCAGCTCCTACATAGGACAGGGAGTAAACACTGAAGCTTTCTTT	CASSSYIGQGVNTEAFF
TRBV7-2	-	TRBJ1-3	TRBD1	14	TGTGCCAGCAGCTCGACAGGGGCTGGAAACACCATATATTTT	CASSSTGAGNTIYF
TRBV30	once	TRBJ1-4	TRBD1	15	TGTGCCTGGAGTAAGCTGACAGGGGGCTTAGAAAAACTGTTTTTT	CAWSKLTGGLEKLFF
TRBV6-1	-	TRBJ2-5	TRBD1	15	TGTGCCAGCAGTAGATCTACAGGGGACCAAGAGACCCAGTACTTC	CASSRSTGDQETQYF
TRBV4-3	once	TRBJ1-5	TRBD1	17	TGCGCCAGCAGCCAAGATCCAGGGGGGACTAGCAATCAGCCCCAGCATTTT	CASSQDPGGTSNQPQHF
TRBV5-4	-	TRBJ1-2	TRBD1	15	TGTGCCAGCAGCGACGGGACAGGGGGCTGGGGTGGCTACACCTTC	CASSDGTGGWGGYTF
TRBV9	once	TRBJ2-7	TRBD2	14	TGTGCCAGCAGCGGTGGGGCAGCGGGGCGGGAGCAGTACTTC	CASSGGAAGREQYF
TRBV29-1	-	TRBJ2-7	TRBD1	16	TGCAGCACCTATGGGGGCGACAGGGGTGATCCCTACGAGCAGTACTTC	CSTYGGDRGDPYEQYF
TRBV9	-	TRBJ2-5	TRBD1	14	TGTGCCAGCAGCGCAGGGGGCGCTCAGGAGACCCAGTACTTC	CASSAGGAQETQYF
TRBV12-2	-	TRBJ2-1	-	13	TGTGCAAGTCGCTTAGTCGACGACCTAGGACAGTTCTTC	CASRLVDDLGQFF
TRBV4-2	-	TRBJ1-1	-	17	TGTGCCAGCAGCCAAGAAGGATTTAAGTGGGTGACCAGGGGAGCTTTCTTT	CASSQEGFKWVTRGAFF
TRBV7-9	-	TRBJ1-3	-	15	TGTGCCAGCAGCTTACAGGCGCGAACTGGAAACACCATATATTTT	CASSLQARTGNTIYF
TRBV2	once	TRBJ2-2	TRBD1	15	TGTGCCAGCAGTGGGCAGGGACAGGGAGCCGGGGAGCTGTTTTTT	CASSGQGQGAGELFF
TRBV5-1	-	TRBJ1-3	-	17	TGCGCCAGCAGCTTGGGTACACCGGGAACCTCTGGAAACACCATATATTTT	CASSLGTPGTSGNTIYF
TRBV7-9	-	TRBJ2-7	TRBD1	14	TGTGCCAGCAGCACCGGGACAGGGGGTGACGAGCAGTACTTC	CASSTGTGGDEQYF
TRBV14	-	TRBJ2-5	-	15	TGTGCCAGCAGCCTCCATTTAGACAACCAAGAGACCCAGTACTTC	CASSLHLDNQETQYF
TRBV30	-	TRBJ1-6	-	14	TGTGCCTGGAGTGTACGGCAGGGAAATTCACCCCTCCACTTT	CAWSVRQGNSPLHF